Each of the 18 T cell receptor beta chains below was sequenced from the same sample in a study of cytomegalovirus exposure and HLA in healthy donors. Profiling relied on immunoSEQ multiplex PCR, and the TCRdb table lists in-frame clones only, not all of them. This sample has 110,000 or so clones; approximately 85% occur once, and the top ten carry about 3%. The specimen was PBMCs. Every receptor here comes from a woman younger than 35 in good health and CMV-seronegative.

The chain has TRBV27 and TRBJ2-7, with 7 bases fitting TRBD2. This CDR3 has 12 amino acids. Germline CDR1 and CDR2: MNHEY and SMNVEV (reference sequence). Trimming cost V 6 bases and J 4 bases; bases outside gene matches: 3. CDR3 nucleotides: TGTGCCAGCAGGGGAGGGCGTTACGAGCAGTACTTC. It translates to CASRGGRYEQYF.

The V and J genes are TRBV27 and TRBJ1-1; D not certain. Germline CDR1 is MNHEY and CDR2 is SMNVEV (reference sequence). This CDR3 is 14 amino acids long. Trimming took 7 bases from V and 4 from J, leaving 16 bases between them. DNA of the CDR3: TGTGCCAGCACCATCCGTTTTGGAGGCACTGAAGCTTTCTTT. It encodes CASTIRFGGTEAFF.

The chain is built from TRBV9 and TRBJ2-7; tentatively, D is TRBD1 (5 bases). CDR1 is SGDLS, CDR2 YYNGEE, per germline. V gave up 2 bases and J gave up 0 bases, with 6 bases separating them. This CDR3 is 13 amino acids long. CDR3 amino acids: CASSVDSSYEQYF. In nucleotides, the CDR3 is TGTGCCAGCAGCGTCGACAGCTCCTACGAGCAGTACTTC.

The CDR3, as DNA: TGTGCCAGCTCACCATATCTACAGGGTCCTGGAAACACCATATATTTT. The encoded protein is CASSPYLQGPGNTIYF. The gene calls are TRBV18 and TRBJ1-3; D might be TRBD1 (6 bases). V was cut by 2 bases and J by 2 bases, with 13 bases left in between. This CDR3 is 16 amino acids long. The germline V gene has CDR1 KGHSH and CDR2 LQKENI. Looking up the rest from reference TRBV18 and TRBJ1-3 gives the full variable domain: NAGVMQNPRHLVRRRGQEARLRCSPMKGHSHVYWYRQLPEEGLKFMVYLQKENIIDESGMPKERFSAEFPKEGPSILRIQQVVRGDSAAYFCASSPYLQGPGNTIYFGEGSWLTVV.

The chain uses TRBV7-9 and TRBJ2-7; the match to TRBD2 covers 8 bases. With 8 bases clipped from V and 4 bases from J, the junction kept 10 bases outside the gene matches. Germline V CDR1 and CDR2: SEHNR, FQNEAQ (reference sequence). There are 14 residues in the CDR3. CDR3 amino acids: CASAERGPVYEQYF. As DNA, the CDR3 is TGTGCCAGCGCGGAGCGGGGGCCCGTTTACGAGCAGTACTTC.

The rearrangement uses TRBV19 and TRBJ2-2, with TRBD1 matching 10 bases. Trimming removed 4 bases from V and 1 base from J; junction bases left unmatched: 9. This CDR3 is 18 amino acids long. The germline V gene has CDR1 LNHDA and CDR2 SQIVND (reference sequence). The CDR3, as DNA: TGTGCCAGTAGTAATCCCAGACAGGGGGCGGGGAACACCGGGGAGCTGTTTTTT. This encodes CASSNPRQGAGNTGELFF.

The J gene is TRBJ2-3, the V gene TRBV7-3, with 7 bases aligning to TRBD2. The CDR3 loop spans 15 amino acids. Germline V lookup: CDR1 SGHTA, CDR2 FQGTGA. V lost 2 bases and J lost 5; bases outside the gene matches: 7. CDR3 bases: TGTGCCAGCAGCTTAGGGGGAGGGATGGAAGATACGCAGTATTTT. Translated: CASSLGGGMEDTQYF.

Here the CDR3 DNA reads TGTGCCAGCAGCTCCCTACAGGGGAACTATGGCTACACCTTC. Translating it yields CASSSLQGNYGYTF. J is TRBJ1-2 and V is TRBV7-9, with 7 bases matching TRBD1. The germline V gene has CDR1 SEHNR and CDR2 FQNEAQ (reference sequence). The CDR3 has 14 residues. The V and J ends lost 4 bases and 2 bases, in that order; junction bases with no gene match: 4. Together with reference TRBV7-9 and TRBJ1-2, the CDR3 gives the full variable domain: DTGVSQNPRHKITKRGQNVTFRCDPISEHNRLYWYRQTLGQGPEFLTYFQNEAQLEKSRLLSDRFSAERPKGSFSTLEIQRTEQGDSAMYLCASSSLQGNYGYTFGSGTRLTVV.

This chain joins TRBV7-3 and TRBJ2-1; 15 bases fit TRBD2. This CDR3 is built from 19 residues. The junction had 10 bases not matched to a gene; V was cut back by 0 bases and J by 7 bases. The germline V gene has CDR1 SGHTA and CDR2 FQGTGA. CDR3 sequence (DNA): TGTGCCAGCAGCTTAACCCTCGGAGGACTAGCGGGGGGGCGGAATGAGCAGTTCTTC. Protein sequence: CASSLTLGGLAGGRNEQFF.

As DNA, the CDR3 is TGTGCCAGCAGCTTTATCCGGGAAACAACTAATGAAAAACTGTTTTTT. This translates into CASSFIRETTNEKLFF. The chain carries TRBV28 and TRBJ1-4; D is unclear. The CDR3 totals 16 residues. The V gene lost 6 bases and the J gene lost 0 bases, with 14 bases spanning the gap. Germline CDR1 and CDR2: MDHEN and SYDVKM.

V gene TRBV6-1 combines with J gene TRBJ1-6, with no clear D. The germline V gene encodes CDR1 MNHNS and CDR2 SASEGT. Trimming left V 7 bases short and J 10 bases short, with 17 bases between. The CDR3 consists of 14 residues. CDR3 sequence reads: CASNSAARGSPLHF. In DNA form, the CDR3 reads TGTGCCAGCAATTCCGCGGCGAGAGGGTCACCCCTCCACTTT.

The chain uses TRBV30 and TRBJ1-5; D not resolved. The CDR3 totals 13 residues. Germline CDR1 reads GTSNPN; CDR2 reads SVGIG (reference sequence). Trimming removed 0 bases from V and 8 bases from J, with 11 bases in between. The CDR3 region has the DNA TGTGCCTGGAGTGTTTCTGGACTGGAGCCCCAGCATTTT. Translating gives CAWSVSGLEPQHF.

The rearrangement links TRBV27 to TRBJ2-7; D not certain. The V gene's germline CDR1 is MNHEY and CDR2 SMNVEV (reference sequence). CDR3 length: 15 amino acids. The V end lost 2 bases, the J end lost 2 bases, and 13 bases lay between the germline ends. The CDR3 reads CASSLIALLPYEQYF. For the CDR3, the DNA is TGTGCCAGCAGTTTAATTGCCCTGCTACCCTACGAGCAGTACTTC.

This clone was found a few times. The genes are TRBV6-1 and TRBJ2-7; 7 bases are shared with TRBD2. The length of the CDR3 is 15 residues. Looked up from germline, CDR1 is MNHNS and CDR2 is SASEGT. V was pared by 7 bases and J by 2 bases, with 11 bases of the junction left unmatched. CDR3 amino acids: CASIVGEGQTYEQYF. CDR3 DNA sequence: TGTGCCAGCATTGTCGGGGAGGGGCAAACCTACGAGCAGTACTTC.

The J gene is TRBJ1-5, the V gene TRBV27, with 9 bases lining up with TRBD1. CDR3 size: 15 residues. V shed 5 bases, J shed 4 bases, and the junction held 6 bases outside the gene matches. Germline CDR1 reads MNHEY; CDR2 reads SMNVEV (reference sequence). The DNA of the CDR3 is TGTGCCAGCAGTGGACAGGGGACTATAAATCAGCCCCAGCATTTT. Translation gives CASSGQGTINQPQHF.

This chain links TRBV5-1 with TRBJ2-1, with 13 bases that match TRBD2. Trimming took 0 bases from V and 4 from J; bases not matched to a gene: 1. CDR3 length equals 16 residues. Germline V gene data show CDR1 as SGHRS and CDR2 as YFSETQ. The CDR3 spells CASSLETSGGYNEQFF. In DNA, the CDR3 is TGCGCCAGCAGCTTGGAGACTAGCGGGGGGTACAATGAGCAGTTCTTC.

The chain carries TRBV19 and TRBJ1-4, with 9 bases that match TRBD1. The CDR3 extends over 15 amino acids. Germline CDR1 is LNHDA and CDR2 is SQIVND (reference sequence). Trimming took 9 bases from V and 7 from J; bases not matched to a gene: 12. CDR3 DNA sequence: TGTGCCAGCGCAGATCCCGGGACAGGGCGTGAAAAACTGTTTTTT. It is translated as CASADPGTGREKLFF.

This clone was counted once. V is TRBV5-8 and J is TRBJ1-4, with TRBD1 as a possible D gene (6 bases). The V gene lost 2 bases and the J gene lost 3 bases, with 11 bases spanning the gap. The CDR3 length is 15 residues. The germline V gene has CDR1 SGHTS and CDR2 YDEGEE. The DNA of the CDR3 is TGTGCCAGCAGCTTATGGACAGCCTCTAATGAAAAACTGTTTTTT. Residues: CASSLWTASNEKLFF.